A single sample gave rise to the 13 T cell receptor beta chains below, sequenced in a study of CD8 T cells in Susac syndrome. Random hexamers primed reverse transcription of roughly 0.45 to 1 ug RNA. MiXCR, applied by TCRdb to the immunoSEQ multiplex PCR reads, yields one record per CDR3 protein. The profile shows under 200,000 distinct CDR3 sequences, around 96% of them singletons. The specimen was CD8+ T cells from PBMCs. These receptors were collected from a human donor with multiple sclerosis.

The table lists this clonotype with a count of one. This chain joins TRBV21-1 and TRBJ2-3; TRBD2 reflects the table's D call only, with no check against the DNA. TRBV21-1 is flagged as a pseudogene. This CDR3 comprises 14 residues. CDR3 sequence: CASYTGRLGDTQYF. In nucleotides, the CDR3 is TGTGCCAGCTACACGGGACGGCTTGGCGATACGCAGTATTTT.

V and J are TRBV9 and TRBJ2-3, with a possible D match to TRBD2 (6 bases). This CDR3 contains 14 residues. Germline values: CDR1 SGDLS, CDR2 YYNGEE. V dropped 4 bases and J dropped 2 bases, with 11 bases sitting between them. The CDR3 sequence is CASSIGDSTDTQYF. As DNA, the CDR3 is TGTGCCAGCAGCATCGGGGACTCCACAGATACGCAGTATTTT.

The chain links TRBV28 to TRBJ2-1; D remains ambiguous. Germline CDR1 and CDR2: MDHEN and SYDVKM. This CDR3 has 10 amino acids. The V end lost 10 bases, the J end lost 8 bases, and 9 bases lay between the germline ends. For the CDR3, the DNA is TGTGCCATCCGGCCGGATGAGCAGTTCTTC. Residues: CAIRPDEQFF.

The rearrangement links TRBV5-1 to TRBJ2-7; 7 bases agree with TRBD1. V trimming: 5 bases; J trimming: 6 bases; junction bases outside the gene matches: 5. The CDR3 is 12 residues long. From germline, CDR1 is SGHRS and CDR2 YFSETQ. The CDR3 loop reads CASSSAGGEQYF. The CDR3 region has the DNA TGCGCCAGCAGTTCGGCAGGGGGCGAGCAGTACTTC.

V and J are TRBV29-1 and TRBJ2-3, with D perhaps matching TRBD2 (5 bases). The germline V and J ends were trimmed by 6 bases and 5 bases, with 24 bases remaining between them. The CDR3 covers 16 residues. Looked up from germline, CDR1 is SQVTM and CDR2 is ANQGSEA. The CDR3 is CSVAARVPKHGDTQYF. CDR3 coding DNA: TGCAGCGTCGCAGCGAGGGTACCGAAACATGGAGATACGCAGTATTTT.

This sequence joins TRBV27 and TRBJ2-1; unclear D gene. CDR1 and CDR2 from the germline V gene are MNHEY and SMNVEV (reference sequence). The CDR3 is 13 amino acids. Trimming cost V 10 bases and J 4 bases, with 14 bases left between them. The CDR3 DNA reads TGTGCCACTACGGGCGGATCTTACAATGAGCAGTTCTTC. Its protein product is CATTGGSYNEQFF.

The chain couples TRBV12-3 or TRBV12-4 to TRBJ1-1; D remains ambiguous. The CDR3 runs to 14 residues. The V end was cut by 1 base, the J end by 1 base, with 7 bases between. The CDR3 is CASSLGWGNTEAFF. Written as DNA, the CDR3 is TGTGCCAGCAGTTTAGGATGGGGGAACACTGAAGCTTTCTTT.

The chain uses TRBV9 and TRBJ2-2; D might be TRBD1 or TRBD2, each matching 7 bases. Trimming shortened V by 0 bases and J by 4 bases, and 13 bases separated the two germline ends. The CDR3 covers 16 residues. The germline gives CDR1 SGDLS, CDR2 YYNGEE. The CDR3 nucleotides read TGTGCCAGCAGCGTAGGACAGGGAGGGCCCACCGGGGAGCTGTTTTTT. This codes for CASSVGQGGPTGELFF. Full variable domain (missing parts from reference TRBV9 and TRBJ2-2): DSGVTQTPKHLITATGQRVTLRCSPRSGDLSVYWYQQSLDQGLQFLIQYYNGEERAKGNILERFSAQQFPDLHSELNLSSLELGDSALYFCASSVGQGGPTGELFFGEGSRLTVL.

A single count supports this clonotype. The CDR3 loop reads CASSQVRGTRTDTQYF. Written as DNA, the CDR3 is TGTGCCAGCAGCCAAGTCCGGGGAACGCGCACAGATACGCAGTATTTT. V is TRBV14 and J is TRBJ2-3, with D perhaps matching TRBD2 (5 bases). Looked up from germline, CDR1 is SGHDN and CDR2 is FVKESK. V was clipped by 1 base and J by 1 base, with 12 bases between them. CDR3 length equals 16 residues.

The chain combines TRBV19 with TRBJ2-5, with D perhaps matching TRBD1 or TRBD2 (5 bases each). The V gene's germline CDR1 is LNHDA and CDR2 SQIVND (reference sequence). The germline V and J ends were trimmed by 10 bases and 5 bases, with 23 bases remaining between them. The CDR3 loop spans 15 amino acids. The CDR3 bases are TGTGCCACCACGATCACCGGGACCCGTGGGGAGACCCAGTACTTC. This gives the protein CATTITGTRGETQYF.

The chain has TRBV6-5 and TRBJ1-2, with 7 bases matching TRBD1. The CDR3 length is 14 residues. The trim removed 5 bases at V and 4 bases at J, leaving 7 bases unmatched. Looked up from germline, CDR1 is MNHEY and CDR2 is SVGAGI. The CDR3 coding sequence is TGTGCCAGCAGTGGGAACAGGGGACCCTATGGCTACACCTTC. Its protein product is CASSGNRGPYGYTF.

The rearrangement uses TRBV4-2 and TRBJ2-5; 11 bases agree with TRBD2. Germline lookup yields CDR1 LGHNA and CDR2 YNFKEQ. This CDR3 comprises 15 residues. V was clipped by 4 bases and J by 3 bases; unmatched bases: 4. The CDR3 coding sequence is TGTGCCAGCAGCCTTATAGCGGGGGGGAAAGAGACCCAGTACTTC. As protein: CASSLIAGGKETQYF.

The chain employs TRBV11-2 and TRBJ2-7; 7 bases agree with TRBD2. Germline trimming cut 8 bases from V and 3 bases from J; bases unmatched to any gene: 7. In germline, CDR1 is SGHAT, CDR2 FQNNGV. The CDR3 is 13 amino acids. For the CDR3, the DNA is TGTGCCAGCGGAATGACTAGCTTCTACGAGCAGTACTTC. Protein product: CASGMTSFYEQYF.